This T cell receptor beta chain was recovered during a study of identical twins (dated by TCRdb to about 2016). For context, the study as a whole: TCR alpha and beta repertoires from monozygotic twins, unrelated adults of various ages and cord blood were deep-sequenced to test whether fetal clonotypes persist. To rule out contamination, the twin experiments were replicated at different times with different library preparation protocols.

The paper as a whole reports these results and caveats: Compared with coincidental sharing between unrelated individuals, out-of-frame TCR alpha sequences shared between twins showed an excess of sequences with low generation probability. Fewer insertions were carried by abundant cord blood beta clonotypes; a weaker similar trend was observed in young adult naive repertoires, while no such trend was observed in memory repertoires. Invariant T cells such as MAIT and iNKT could partly confound zero-insertion analyses, although diverse VJ usage argued against such confounding for most clonotypes. Because the same donors could not be followed over many years, the conclusions depended on cross-sectional statistical analysis. In monozygotic twins, recombination models systematically underestimated out-of-frame TCR alpha sharing, but the models matched the sharing seen between unrelated individuals. In beta out-of-frame sequences, excess twin sharing was weaker, because having fewer shared sequences lowered the signal-to-noise ratio.

All donors were healthy Caucasians. The twin cohort consisted of three pairs of female monozygotic twins, all aged roughly 18 to 29 years. Positive isolation kits from Invitrogen were used to isolate CD4+ and CD8+ T cell populations. This clonotype was observed a few times. There is no known antigen for this receptor. Within one base of it there is no much larger clone, and no base qualities were kept. To prepare the library, 5' RACE was applied. TCRdb records Illumina HiSeq 2000 as the sequencer. A universal primer binding site was added through template switching, and the final cDNA carried a unique molecular identifier so that TCR cDNA molecules could be counted accurately. Specific primers in the conserved constant-segment region were used to synthesize first-strand cDNA for TCR alpha and beta chains. Each cDNA library was double barcoded, with a SMART-Mk sample barcode plus Illumina barcodes, to control for contamination. TruSeq adapter sequences and Illumina sample barcodes were added in two successive PCR steps. Sequencing of the TCR alpha and beta cDNA libraries was done on the Illumina HiSeq platform using custom primers. In the source study's methods: MiGEC was used to process raw reads and extract unique molecular identifiers, and MiXCR was used to find CDR3 positions. For each individual, recombination models were inferred using an EM algorithm with the repgenHMM and IGoR tools. Shared clonotype analysis was performed with the tcR package in R, normalizing sharing by the product of cloneset sizes. Out-of-frame nonproductive sequences were analyzed to study raw recombination free of thymic and clonal selection effects. TCRdb ran its own pipeline on the public reads, namely fastp trimming at Q25 and MiXCR clone calling, and kept in-frame beta chains. For every CDR3 protein sequence, its rows merge into one entry that carries the most common genes and DNA. The V and J calls were determined by TCRdb, not by the authors. The sample yields 520,000 or so distinct CDR3 sequences; about 20% were counted once. The top ten constitute about 0.99% of the sample.

After removal of 5 bases from V and 2 bases from J, the junction retains 1 base not matched to a gene. The CDR3 sequence holds 13 residues, the cysteine and phenylalanine included. Only the CDR3 part of the read is kept: 39 bases, read in frame from the first base. As encoded in the germline V gene, CDR1 is MNHEY while CDR2 is SVGEGT. These data also featured in a second study, about T cells expressing NK-cell markers. The second study's paper adds: Three sorted T-cell subsets (CD3+CD56+NKG2C+, CD3+CD56+NKG2C- and CD3+CD56-NKG2C+) from several donors had their TCR beta-chain repertoires profiled. Among the eight sequenced donors, seven were HCMV-seropositive and one was HCMV-seronegative. In several experiments an anti-gammadeltaTCR antibody was added to restrict sorting to alphabetaTCR-expressing T cells. For five or six donors, the dominant CD3+CD56+NKG2C+ clonotypes were among the top 10 CD8+ clonotypes and accounted for 1.0-7.0% of CD8+ T cells. Those dominant clonotypes were again the most abundant among CD3+CD56-NKG2C+ cells in a handful of donors, at 28.3-60.1%. Whether the expanded NKG2C-expressing T cell clones were specific for HCMV antigens was left unclear. Randomly selected healthy volunteers, three men and five women, were used as the eight sequenced donors. A commercial ELISA kit detecting HCMV-specific IgG in serum was used to determine HCMV serostatus. MIGEC was used to demultiplex reads and group the reads by UMI, and MiTCR was used to assemble and quantify clonotypes. To exclude erroneous sequences, only TCR cDNA sequences supported by at least two reads were retained. The tcR package was used for downstream repertoire analysis, with clonotypes matched between fractions based on CDR3 nucleotide sequence plus V segment. Antigen specificity was annotated against VDJdb with VDJmatch, allowing one amino acid substitution in CDR3.

This TCR derives from a woman under 30 in good health. The rearrangement combines TRBV6-2 or TRBV6-3 with TRBJ2-5; the junction holds 8 bases that match TRBD1. Input material: CD4+ T cells sorted from blood. The CDR3 is CASSGQGQETQYF. The nucleotide sequence reads TGTGCCAGCAGTGGACAGGGACAAGAGACCCAGTACTTC.